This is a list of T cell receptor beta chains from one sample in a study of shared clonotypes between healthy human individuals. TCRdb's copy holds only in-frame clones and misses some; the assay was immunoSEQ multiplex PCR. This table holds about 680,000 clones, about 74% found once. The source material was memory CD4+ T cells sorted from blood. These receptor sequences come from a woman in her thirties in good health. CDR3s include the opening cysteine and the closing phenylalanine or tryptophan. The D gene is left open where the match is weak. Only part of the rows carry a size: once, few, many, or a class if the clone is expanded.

TGTGCCAGTAGTATGACAGGCGGGGGCCAGCCCCAGCATTTT,CASSMTGGGQPQHF,TRBV19,TRBJ1-5,once,-
TGTGCCAGTATGCTCCCAGGGACTAACACTGAAGCTTTCTTT,CASMLPGTNTEAFF,TRBV19,TRBJ1-1,-,-
TGTGCCAGCAGCCCCGCTAGGGGCGCGGGCACCGGGGAGCTGTTTTTT,CASSPARGAGTGELFF,TRBV5-4,TRBJ2-2,few,-
TGTGCCAGCAGCCCGGGACAGGGGATTCAGCCCCAGCATTTT,CASSPGQGIQPQHF,TRBV28,TRBJ1-5,-,TRBD1
TGTGCCAGCAGCTTGTTGGGAGGAGAGACCCAGTACTTC,CASSLLGGETQYF,TRBV5-5,TRBJ2-5,once,-
TGTGCCAGCAGTGACAGGACGGCGGTGAACACTGAAGCTTTCTTT,CASSDRTAVNTEAFF,TRBV2,TRBJ1-1,-,-
TGTGCCAGCAGTGACACCGGGGGGGCGGGTAAGCTTGTGAGCAATCAGCCCCAGCATTTT,CASSDTGGAGKLVSNQPQHF,TRBV6-1,TRBJ1-5,-,-
TGTGCCATCAAACTAGCTAGGGACACAGATACGCAGTATTTT,CAIKLARDTDTQYF,TRBV10-3,TRBJ2-3,-,-
TGTGCCAGCAGACCAACTAGCGGGGGGAAATACGAGCAGTACTTC,CASRPTSGGKYEQYF,TRBV28,TRBJ2-7,few,TRBD2
TGTGCCAGCACCTTGGGGGGGAAGAAAGGCGAGCAGTACTTC,CASTLGGKKGEQYF,TRBV28,TRBJ2-7,-,TRBD2
TGTGCCAGCAGCTTAGGACAGGGTCAAACCCAGCATTTT,CASSLGQGQTQHF,TRBV7-8,TRBJ1-5,few,TRBD1
TGCAGCGCCCGTCGACAGGGCGTCGGTGAAAAACTGTTTTTT,CSARRQGVGEKLFF,TRBV29-1,TRBJ1-4,-,TRBD1
TGTGGAACGCGCGGGCTCAGTGAAAAACTGTTTTTT,CGTRGLSEKLFF,TRBV2,TRBJ1-4,-,-
TGTGCCTCCTCCCCAACCGGGACTAGTATCCACGAGCAGTACTTC,CASSPTGTSIHEQYF,TRBV6-4,TRBJ2-7,-,TRBD2
TGTGCCAGCAGTCCGGAGGGAACCTATGGCTACACCTTC,CASSPEGTYGYTF,TRBV6-5,TRBJ1-2,once,-
TGTGCCAGCAGTTTGGTGACTAGCGGGAGTGGGGAGCTGTTTTTT,CASSLVTSGSGELFF,TRBV27,TRBJ2-2,-,TRBD2
TGTGCCAGCAGCTTGCCGAGGGGGCAGGGGGCCTACGAGCAGTACTTC,CASSLPRGQGAYEQYF,TRBV5-4,TRBJ2-7,-,TRBD1
TGTGCCAGCAGCTTGGGTAAAAGCACAGATACGCAGTATTTT,CASSLGKSTDTQYF,TRBV11-3,TRBJ2-3,few,-
TGTGCCAGCAGCTTAGGCCCCATTACCTACGAGCAGTACTTC,CASSLGPITYEQYF,TRBV7-2,TRBJ2-7,once,-
TGCGCCAGCACAGGGACTAGCGGGAGTGGAGATACGCAGTATTTT,CASTGTSGSGDTQYF,TRBV5-1,TRBJ2-3,-,TRBD2
TGCGCCAGCAGCCAAGTCGATCTAGTGTCGTTCGGGGAGCTGTTTTTT,CASSQVDLVSFGELFF,TRBV4-1,TRBJ2-2,many,-
TGTGCCAGCAGTGTCGGCGGGAGCGGCTACAATGAGCAGTTCTTC,CASSVGGSGYNEQFF,TRBV2,TRBJ2-1,-,TRBD2
TGTGCCAGCAGTTCCATAACACGGGCCGGTCAGCCCCAGCATTTT,CASSSITRAGQPQHF,TRBV6-5,TRBJ1-5,medium-sized,-
TGCGCCAGCAGGGGCCAAATCGATCAGCCCCAGCATTTT,CASRGQIDQPQHF,TRBV4-1,TRBJ1-5,-,-
TGTGCCAGCACTCCAGGGGGGGGGTACACTGAAGCTTTCTTT,CASTPGGGYTEAFF,TRBV7-2,TRBJ1-1,-,TRBD1
TGTGCCAGCTCACCAAGGAGCGGGACTAGAGAGACAGATACGCAGTATTTT,CASSPRSGTRETDTQYF,TRBV18,TRBJ2-3,once,TRBD2
TGTGCCAGCAGCCTCAGACGTAACCAGGATCAGCCCCAGCATTTT,CASSLRRNQDQPQHF,TRBV2,TRBJ1-5,-,-
TGCGCCAGCAGCCCTTCTAGTTTTTCTTCGGTGTTTGGGACCGGGGAGCTGTTTTTT,CASSPSSFSSVFGTGELFF,TRBV4-1,TRBJ2-2,-,-
TGTGCCAGCAGTGAACTAGCGGGAGTTGGAGAGCAGTTCTTC,CASSELAGVGEQFF,TRBV2,TRBJ2-1,many,TRBD2